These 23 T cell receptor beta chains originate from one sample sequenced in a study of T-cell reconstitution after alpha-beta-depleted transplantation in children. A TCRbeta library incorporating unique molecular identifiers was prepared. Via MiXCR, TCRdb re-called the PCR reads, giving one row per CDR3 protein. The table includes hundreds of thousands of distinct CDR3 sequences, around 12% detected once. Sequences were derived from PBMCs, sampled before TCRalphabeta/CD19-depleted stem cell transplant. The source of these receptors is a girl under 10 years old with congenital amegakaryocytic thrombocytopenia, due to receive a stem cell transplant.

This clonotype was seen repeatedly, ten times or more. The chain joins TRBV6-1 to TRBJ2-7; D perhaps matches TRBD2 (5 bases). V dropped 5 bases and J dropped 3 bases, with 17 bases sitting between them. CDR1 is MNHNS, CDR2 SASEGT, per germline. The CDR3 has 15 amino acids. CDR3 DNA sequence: TGTGCCAGCAGTATGTACTGGACTGAGGTCTACGAGCAGTACTTC. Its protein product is CASSMYWTEVYEQYF.

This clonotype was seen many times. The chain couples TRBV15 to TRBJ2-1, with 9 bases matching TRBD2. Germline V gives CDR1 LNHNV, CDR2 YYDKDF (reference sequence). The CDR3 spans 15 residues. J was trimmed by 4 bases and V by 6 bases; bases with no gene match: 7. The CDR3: CATSSLAGSYNEQFF. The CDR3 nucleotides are TGTGCCACCAGTAGTCTAGCGGGATCGTACAATGAGCAGTTCTTC.

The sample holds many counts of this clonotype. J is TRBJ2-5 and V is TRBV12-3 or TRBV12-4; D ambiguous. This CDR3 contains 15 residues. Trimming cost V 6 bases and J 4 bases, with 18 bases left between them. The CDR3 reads CASSPRRSLVETQYF. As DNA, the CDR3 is TGTGCCAGCAGCCCGAGGCGATCCTTGGTAGAGACCCAGTACTTC.

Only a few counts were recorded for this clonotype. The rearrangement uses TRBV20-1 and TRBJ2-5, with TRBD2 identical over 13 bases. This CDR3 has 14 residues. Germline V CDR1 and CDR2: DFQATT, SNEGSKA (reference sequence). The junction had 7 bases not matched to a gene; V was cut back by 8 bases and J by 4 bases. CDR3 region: CSSGLAGTRETQYF. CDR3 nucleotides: TGCAGTTCGGGACTAGCGGGGACAAGAGAGACCCAGTACTTC.

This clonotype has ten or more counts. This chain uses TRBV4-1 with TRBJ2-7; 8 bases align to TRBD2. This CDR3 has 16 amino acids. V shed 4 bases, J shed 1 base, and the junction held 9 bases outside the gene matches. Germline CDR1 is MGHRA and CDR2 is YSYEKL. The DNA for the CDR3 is TGCGCCAGCAGCCCCGTGTTCGCTAGCGGGTCCTACGAGCAGTACTTC. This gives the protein CASSPVFASGSYEQYF.

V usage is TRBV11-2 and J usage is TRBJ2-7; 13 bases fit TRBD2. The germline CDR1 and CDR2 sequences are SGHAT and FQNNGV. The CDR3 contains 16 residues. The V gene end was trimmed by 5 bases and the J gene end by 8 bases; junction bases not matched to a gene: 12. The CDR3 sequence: CASSLGLAGKNLKQYF. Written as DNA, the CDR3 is TGTGCCAGCAGCCTGGGACTAGCGGGAAAAAATTTGAAGCAGTACTTC. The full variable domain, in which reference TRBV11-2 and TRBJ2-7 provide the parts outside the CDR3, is EAGVAQSPRYKIIEKRQSVAFWCNPISGHATLYWYQQILGQGPKLLIQFQNNGVVDDSQLPKDRFSAERLKGVDSTLKIQPAKLEDSAVYLCASSLGLAGKNLKQYFGPGTRLTVT.

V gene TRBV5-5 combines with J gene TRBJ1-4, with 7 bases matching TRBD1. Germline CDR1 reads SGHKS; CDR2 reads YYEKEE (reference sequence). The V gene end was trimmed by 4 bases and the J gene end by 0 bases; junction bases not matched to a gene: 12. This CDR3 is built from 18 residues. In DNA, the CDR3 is TGTGCCAGCAGCGTGGCCGGGACAGAGCTTGCAACTAATGAAAAACTGTTTTTT. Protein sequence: CASSVAGTELATNEKLFF.

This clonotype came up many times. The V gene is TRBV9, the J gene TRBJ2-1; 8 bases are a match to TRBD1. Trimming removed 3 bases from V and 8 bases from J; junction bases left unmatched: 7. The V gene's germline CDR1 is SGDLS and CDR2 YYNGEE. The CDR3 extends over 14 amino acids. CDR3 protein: CASSATGVQYEQFF. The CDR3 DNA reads TGTGCCAGCAGCGCGACAGGGGTACAATATGAGCAGTTCTTC.

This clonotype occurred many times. The CDR3 region is CSAREKTGELFF. CDR3 coding DNA: TGCAGTGCTAGAGAAAAAACCGGGGAGCTGTTTTTT. The genes are TRBV20-1 and TRBJ2-2, with no clear D. Germline V lookup: CDR1 DFQATT, CDR2 SNEGSKA (reference sequence). Trimming took 0 bases from V and 5 from J, leaving 4 bases between them. The CDR3 runs to 12 residues.

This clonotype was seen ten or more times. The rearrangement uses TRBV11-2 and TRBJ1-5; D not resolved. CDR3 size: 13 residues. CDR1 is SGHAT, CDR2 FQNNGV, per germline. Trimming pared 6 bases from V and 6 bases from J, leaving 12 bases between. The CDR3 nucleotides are TGTGCCAGCAGTATGTCATTGGGTCAGCCCCAGCATTTT. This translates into CASSMSLGQPQHF. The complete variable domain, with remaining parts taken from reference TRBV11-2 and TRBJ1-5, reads EAGVAQSPRYKIIEKRQSVAFWCNPISGHATLYWYQQILGQGPKLLIQFQNNGVVDDSQLPKDRFSAERLKGVDSTLKIQPAKLEDSAVYLCASSMSLGQPQHFGDGTRLSIL.

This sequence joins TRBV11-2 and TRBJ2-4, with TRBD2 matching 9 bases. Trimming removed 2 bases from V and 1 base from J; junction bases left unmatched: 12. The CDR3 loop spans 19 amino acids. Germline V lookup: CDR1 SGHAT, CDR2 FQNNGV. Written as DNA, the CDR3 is TGTGCCAGCAGCTTAAGTGGGATTAGCGGGAGAGTGGCCAAAAACATTCAGTACTTC. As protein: CASSLSGISGRVAKNIQYF.

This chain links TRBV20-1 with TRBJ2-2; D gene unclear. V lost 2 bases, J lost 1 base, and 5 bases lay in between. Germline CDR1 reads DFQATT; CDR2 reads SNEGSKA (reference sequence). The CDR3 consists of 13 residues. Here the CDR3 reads CSARRRNTGELFF. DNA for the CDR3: TGCAGTGCTAGAAGGAGGAACACCGGGGAGCTGTTTTTT.

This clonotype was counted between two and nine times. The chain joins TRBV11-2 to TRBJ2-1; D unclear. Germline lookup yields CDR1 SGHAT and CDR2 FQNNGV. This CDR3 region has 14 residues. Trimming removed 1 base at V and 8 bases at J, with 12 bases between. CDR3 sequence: CASSLGTGGYEQFF. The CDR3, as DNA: TGTGCCAGCAGCTTAGGGACGGGTGGCTATGAGCAGTTCTTC.

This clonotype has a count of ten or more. The CDR3 sequence: CASSLTLRDNYEQYF. Written as DNA, the CDR3 is TGTGCCAGCAGCTTAACTCTCCGGGACAACTACGAGCAGTACTTC. The genes are TRBV11-2 and TRBJ2-7; D is perhaps TRBD1 (6 bases). Germline CDR1 SGHAT, CDR2 FQNNGV. Between the trimmed V and J ends, which lost 2 bases and 3 bases, there was a span of 14 bases. The CDR3 sequence is 15 residues long.

The DNA of the CDR3 is TGCGCCAGCAGCGGTTATAACAGGGACGGCTACACCTTC. As protein: CASSGYNRDGYTF. V is TRBV5-1 and J is TRBJ1-2; D possibly corresponds to TRBD1 (6 bases). Deletions cut 4 bases from V and 8 bases from J, with 15 bases between. CDR1 is SGHRS and CDR2 is YFSETQ in the germline V gene. This CDR3 comprises 13 residues.

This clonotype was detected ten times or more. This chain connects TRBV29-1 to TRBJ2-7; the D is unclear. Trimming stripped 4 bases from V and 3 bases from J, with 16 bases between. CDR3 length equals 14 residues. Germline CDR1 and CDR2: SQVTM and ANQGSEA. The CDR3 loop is CSVVDDSRLYEQYF. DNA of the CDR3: TGCAGCGTTGTTGATGATTCGAGACTCTACGAGCAGTACTTC.

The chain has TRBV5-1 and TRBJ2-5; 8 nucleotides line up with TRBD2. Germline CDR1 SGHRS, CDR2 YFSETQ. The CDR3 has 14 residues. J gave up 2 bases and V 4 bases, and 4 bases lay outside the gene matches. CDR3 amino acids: CASSQSSGQETQYF. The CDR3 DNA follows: TGCGCCAGCAGCCAATCTAGCGGGCAAGAGACCCAGTACTTC.

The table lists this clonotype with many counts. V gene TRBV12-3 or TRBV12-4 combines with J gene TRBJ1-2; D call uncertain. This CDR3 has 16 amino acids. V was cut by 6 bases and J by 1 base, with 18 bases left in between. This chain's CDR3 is CASRKGSFLLNYGYTF. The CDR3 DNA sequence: TGTGCCAGCAGGAAGGGATCCTTCCTCCTTAACTATGGCTACACCTTC.

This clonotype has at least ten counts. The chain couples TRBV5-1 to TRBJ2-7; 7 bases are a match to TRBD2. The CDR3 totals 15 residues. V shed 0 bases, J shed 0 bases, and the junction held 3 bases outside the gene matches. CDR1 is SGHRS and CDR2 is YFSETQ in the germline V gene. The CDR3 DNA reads TGCGCCAGCAGCTTGGAAACTAGCGCCTCCTACGAGCAGTACTTC. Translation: CASSLETSASYEQYF. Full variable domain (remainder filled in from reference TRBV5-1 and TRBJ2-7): KAGVTQTPRYLIKTRGQQVTLSCSPISGHRSVSWYQQTPGQGLQFLFEYFSETQRNKGNFPGRFSGRQFSNSRSEMNVSTLELGDSALYLCASSLETSASYEQYFGPGTRLTVT.

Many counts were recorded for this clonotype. The DNA for the CDR3 is TGTGCCAGCAGTTCGAGGGAGACCCAGTACTTC. Protein sequence: CASSSRETQYF. V usage is TRBV12-3 or TRBV12-4 and J usage is TRBJ2-5, with D unclear. V lost 4 bases to trimming and J lost 5 bases, with 5 bases between them. The CDR3 runs 11 residues.

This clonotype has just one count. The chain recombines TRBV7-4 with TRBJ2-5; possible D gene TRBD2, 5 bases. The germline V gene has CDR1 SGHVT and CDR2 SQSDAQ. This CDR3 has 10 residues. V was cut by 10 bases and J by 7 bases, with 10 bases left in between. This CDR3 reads CAIRAGTQYF. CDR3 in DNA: TGTGCCATAAGGGCGGGGACCCAGTACTTC.

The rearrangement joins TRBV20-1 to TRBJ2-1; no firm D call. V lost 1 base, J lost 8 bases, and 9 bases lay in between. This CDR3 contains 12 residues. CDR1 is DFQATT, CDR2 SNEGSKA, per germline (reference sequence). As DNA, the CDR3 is TGCAGTGCTAGAGCAGTGGGCCATGAGCAGTTCTTC. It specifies CSARAVGHEQFF.

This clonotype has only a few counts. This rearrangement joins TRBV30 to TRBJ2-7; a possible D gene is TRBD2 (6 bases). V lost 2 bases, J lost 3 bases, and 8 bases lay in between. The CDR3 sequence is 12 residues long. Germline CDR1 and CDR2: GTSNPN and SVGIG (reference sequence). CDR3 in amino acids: CAWSTGGYEQYF. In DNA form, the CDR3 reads TGTGCCTGGAGTACCGGGGGCTACGAGCAGTACTTC.